The 6 T cell receptor beta chains presented below share a single source sample, sequenced in a study of T cells in Graves' hyperthyroidism and ophthalmopathy. Amplification targeted TCR beta CDR3 regions from RNA transcripts. The TCR CDR3 was amplified in a first-round RT-PCR using the HTBI primer set. TCRdb re-called the multiplex PCR reads through MiXCR, storing one row per CDR3 protein. The sample has about 740,000 distinct CDR3 sequences, 14% seen once. Material: blood. The source of these receptors is a woman under 30 with Graves' hyperthyroidism.

This chain links TRBV7-9 with TRBJ1-1; D gene ambiguous. The CDR3 spans 13 residues. CDR1 SEHNR and CDR2 FQNEAQ come from the germline V gene (reference sequence). Trimming left V 1 base short and J 7 bases short, with 10 bases between. The CDR3 loop is CASSLGAGYEAFF. DNA for the CDR3: TGTGCCAGCAGCTTAGGGGCCGGTTATGAAGCTTTCTTT.

This clonotype was detected a few times. V is TRBV2 and J is TRBJ2-7; D is unclear. The CDR3 has 13 amino acids. Germline CDR1 SNHLY, CDR2 FYNNEI. V lost 3 bases and J 2 bases, leaving 8 bases between the germline ends. The CDR3 region has the DNA TGTGCCAGCAGTGATTATGGGGCCTACGAGCAGTACTTC. Encoded protein: CASSDYGAYEQYF.

This clonotype has a handful of counts. This chain links TRBV18 with TRBJ2-7; D remains ambiguous. Germline values: CDR1 KGHSH, CDR2 LQKENI. V lost 4 bases, J lost 2 bases, and 6 bases lay in between. The CDR3 loop spans 12 amino acids. The CDR3, as DNA: TGTGCCAGCTCACGGCCCACCTACGAGCAGTACTTC. It specifies CASSRPTYEQYF.

In this sample, this clonotype turned up a few times. V gene TRBV10-2 combines with J gene TRBJ2-7; D ambiguous. The length of the CDR3 is 12 residues. Germline CDR1 and CDR2: WSHSY and SAAADI. V was clipped by 9 bases and J by 4 bases, with 13 bases between them. The CDR3 DNA is TGCGCCAGTTTGAGTATGAATTACGAGCAGTACTTC. Amino acids: CASLSMNYEQYF.

Many counts were recorded for this clonotype. The chain has TRBV2 and TRBJ2-7; the D is unclear. Germline V gives CDR1 SNHLY, CDR2 FYNNEI. The CDR3 covers 15 residues. Trimming took 3 bases from V and 1 from J, leaving 13 bases between them. This chain's CDR3 is CASSERWLLSYEQYF. CDR3 sequence (DNA): TGTGCCAGCAGTGAGCGATGGCTACTTTCCTACGAGCAGTACTTC. Variable domain in full (rest from reference TRBV2 and TRBJ2-7): EPEVTQTPSHQVTQMGQEVILRCVPISNHLYFYWYRQILGQKVEFLVSFYNNEISEKSEIFDDQFSVERPDGSNFTLKIRSTKLEDSAMYFCASSERWLLSYEQYFGPGTRLTVT.

This clonotype has at least ten counts. The chain recombines TRBV11-2 with TRBJ2-7; 12 bases are shared with TRBD2. After removal of 6 bases from V and 0 bases from J, the junction contained 3 bases not matched to a gene. The germline V gene has CDR1 SGHAT and CDR2 FQNNGV. The CDR3 is 15 residues long. The CDR3 DNA sequence: TGTGCCAGCAGTTGGACTAGCGGGAACTCCTACGAGCAGTACTTC. This translates into CASSWTSGNSYEQYF.